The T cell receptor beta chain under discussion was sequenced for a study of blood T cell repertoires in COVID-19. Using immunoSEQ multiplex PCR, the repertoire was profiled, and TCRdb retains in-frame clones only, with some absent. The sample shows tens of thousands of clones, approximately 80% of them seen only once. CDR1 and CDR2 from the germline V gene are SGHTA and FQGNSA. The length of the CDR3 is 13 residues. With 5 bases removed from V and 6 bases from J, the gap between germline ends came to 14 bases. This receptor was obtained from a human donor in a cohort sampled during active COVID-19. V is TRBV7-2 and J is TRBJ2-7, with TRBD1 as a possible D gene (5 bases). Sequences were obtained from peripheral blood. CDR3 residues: CASSQMVGLEQYF. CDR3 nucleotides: TGTGCCAGCAGCCAGATGGTGGGGCTCGAGCAGTACTTC.